These 12 T cell receptor beta chains originate from one sample sequenced in a study of regulatory T cells in long-lasting Graves disease. Time point meaning: newly diagnosed GD, antithyroid drugs for less than 3 months. RNA extracted from PBMCs served as the sequencing template. Combining iRepertoire HTBI primers with Arm-PCR of CDR3 regions, the authors built TCR beta libraries. TCRdb fed the multiplex PCR reads into MiXCR, producing one record per CDR3 protein. Of 300,000 to 400,000 distinct CDR3 sequences in the sample, over 15% were seen once. These data also formed part of another study, on T cells in Graves' hyperthyroidism and ophthalmopathy.

The input for sequencing was peripheral blood mononuclear cells (PBMCs), taken at new diagnosis, from a patient treated with antithyroid drugs. Receptors were obtained from a man aged 35 to 55 with Graves disease.

Notes on this clonotype: One end of the junction fails to match germline, which may point to a read error. The rearrangement links TRBV19 to TRBJ2-1; possibly TRBD1 for D (5 bases). CDR3 length: 17 amino acids. Germline CDR1 LNHDA, CDR2 SQIVND (reference sequence). The DNA of the CDR3 is TGTGCCAATAGTCCAAGGGTTGGGGCGCTCTCCTACAATGAGCAGTTCTTC. Translating gives CANSPRVGALSYNEQFF.

This clonotype has just a few counts. The chain uses TRBV29-1 and TRBJ1-5; D remains ambiguous. The CDR3 length is 14 residues. V dropped 3 bases and J dropped 0 bases, with 9 bases sitting between them. Germline V CDR1 and CDR2: SQVTM, ANQGSEA. The CDR3 bases are TGCAGCGTTGATGGACGTTCTAGCAATCAGCCCCAGCATTTT. This translates into CSVDGRSSNQPQHF.

This clonotype has a count of ten or more. The chain has TRBV12-3 or TRBV12-4 and TRBJ2-7; 7 bases agree with TRBD2. V was pared by 3 bases and J by 6 bases, with 8 bases of the junction left unmatched. CDR3 size: 14 residues. In nucleotides, the CDR3 is TGTGCCAGCAGTTTGTCGGGGGGTGTCGGCGAGCAGTACTTC. This gives the protein CASSLSGGVGEQYF.

The table lists this clonotype with many counts. The chain couples TRBV6-1 to TRBJ1-2; D unresolved. CDR1 and CDR2 from the germline V gene are MNHNS and SASEGT. The CDR3 covers 14 residues. Between the trimmed V and J ends, which lost 8 bases and 5 bases, there was a span of 18 bases. The CDR3 spells CASSGLRPIYGYTF. DNA of the CDR3: TGTGCCAGCTCTGGACTGAGACCGATATATGGCTACACCTTC.

Details on this clonotype: Since a much larger clone is just one base distant, this may be a read error. The chain couples TRBV11-2 to TRBJ2-4; 9 bases align to TRBD2. The CDR3 is 14 residues long. After removal of 1 base from V and 13 bases from J, the junction contained 8 bases not matched to a gene. CDR1 SGHAT and CDR2 FQNNGV come from the germline V gene. This chain's CDR3 is CASSLGSGGPGQYF. The CDR3 DNA sequence: TGTGCCAGCAGCTTAGGTAGCGGGGGTCCTGGGCAGTACTTC.

The table lists this clonotype with many counts. This chain connects TRBV12-3 or TRBV12-4 to TRBJ2-6, with D possibly matching TRBD1 (5 bases). With 8 bases removed from V and 1 base from J, the gap between germline ends came to 12 bases. This CDR3 region has 15 residues. The CDR3 loop is CASRQFLSGANVLTF. As DNA, the CDR3 is TGTGCCAGCCGACAGTTTCTATCTGGGGCCAACGTCCTGACTTTC.

This clonotype appeared a few times. The J gene is TRBJ2-7, the V gene TRBV5-1; 11 nucleotides line up with TRBD2. This CDR3 spans 17 amino acids. Germline CDR1 and CDR2: SGHRS and YFSETQ. Trimming took 2 bases from V and 2 from J; bases not matched to a gene: 9. The CDR3 DNA reads as TGCGCCAGCAGCTTTACTAGCGGGGGACCCTCCACCTACGAGCAGTACTTC. Protein product: CASSFTSGGPSTYEQYF.

This clonotype was found many times. The chain has TRBV6-2 or TRBV6-3 and TRBJ2-1; D might be TRBD1 or TRBD2, each matching 5 bases. CDR1 is MNHEY and CDR2 is SVGEGT in the germline V gene. This CDR3 has 15 amino acids. V lost 2 bases and J lost 9, with 17 bases in between. CDR3 region: CASSYLRGARSEQFF. CDR3 nucleotides: TGTGCCAGCAGTTACCTCCGGGGCGCTCGGAGTGAGCAGTTCTTC.

The table lists this clonotype with a few counts. The chain joins TRBV12-3 or TRBV12-4 to TRBJ2-1; a weak D match, TRBD2 (6 bases). V lost 6 bases and J lost 3, with 15 bases in between. The CDR3 runs to 15 residues. CDR3 DNA: TGTGCCAGCAGCCCCCCGGGGGTTTTCTACAATGAGCAGTTCTTC. As protein: CASSPPGVFYNEQFF.

This clonotype was seen at least ten times. The rearrangement links TRBV30 to TRBJ2-5, with a tentative D call TRBD2 (5 bases). V was cut by 2 bases and J by 5 bases, with 9 bases left in between. CDR3 length: 12 residues. CDR1 and CDR2 from the germline V gene are GTSNPN and SVGIG (reference sequence). In DNA, the CDR3 is TGTGCCTGGAGTCGGGGTCTGGAGACCCAGTACTTC. This sequence encodes CAWSRGLETQYF.

A few counts support this clonotype. Since a much larger clone is just one base distant, this may be a read error. The chain links TRBV12-3 or TRBV12-4 to TRBJ2-5, with 7 bases identical to TRBD2. The CDR3 is 14 amino acids. The CDR3, as DNA: TGTGCCAGCAGTTTCCGGGGGGACCAAGAGACCCAGCACTTC. Amino acid sequence: CASSFRGDQETQHF.

This clonotype was recorded a few times. A clone one base away is much larger, so this may be a read error. This chain connects TRBV7-3 to TRBJ2-5; 13 bases map to TRBD2. Judging by the DNA end, TRBJ2-1 fits better; the J call may be wrong. The CDR3 totals 15 residues. CDR1 is SGHTA and CDR2 is FQGTGA in the germline V gene. The CDR3 sequence is CASGSTSGGAQEQFF. The CDR3 coding sequence is TGTGCCAGCGGCTCCACTAGCGGGGGGGCCCAAGAGCAGTTCTTC.